This T cell receptor beta chain was profiled in a study of blood T cell repertoires in COVID-19. On the study more broadly: COVID-19 samples collected from the United States, Italy and Spain covered acute and convalescent phases. PBMCs, B-cell-depleted T cells, or T cells provided the cDNA or gDNA that made up the material.

Original analysis: Estimation of nucleated cell counts relied on the amplification of reference gene primers. Using immunoSEQ multiplex PCR, the repertoire was profiled, and TCRdb retains in-frame clones only, with some absent. D and trimming come from the DNA, and the V and J calls and clone size come from that table. Of roughly 250,000 clones listed, around 85% are singletons. This CDR3 comprises 12 residues. Trimming left V 7 bases short and J 6 bases short, with 10 bases between. Germline CDR1 LNHDA, CDR2 SQIVND (reference sequence). V usage is TRBV19 and J usage is TRBJ2-1; D uncertain. Specimen: peripheral blood. The receptor was derived from a woman in her sixties or seventies with active or convalescent COVID-19. The CDR3 sequence: CASISSVNEQFF. CDR3 DNA: TGTGCCAGTATAAGTTCGGTCAATGAGCAGTTCTTC.